This T cell receptor (beta chain) came from a study of blood T cell repertoires in COVID-19. Study information: Specimens from acute and convalescent COVID-19 originated in the United States, Italy and Spain.

Authors' data handling: Amplification with reference gene primers provided the estimates of nucleated cell counts. Sequencing used immunoSEQ multiplex PCR; TCRdb keeps in-frame clones, though not all of them. V, J and clone size were drawn from that table, and D and trimming were deduced from the DNA. The table shows over 250,000 clones, with around 90% occurring only once. Enrolled during active infection, Seattle patients were then followed longitudinally. In its sample, this clone was seen once. The V end was cut by 5 bases, the J end by 2 bases, with 11 bases between. The CDR3 spans 14 residues. Germline CDR1 and CDR2: SGHTA and FQGTGA.

Specimen: peripheral blood. This clonotype was sampled from a woman in her 70s with COVID-19, enrolled during active disease. The V gene is TRBV7-3, the J gene TRBJ2-3, with a possible D match to TRBD1 (6 bases). The CDR3 loop is CASSTQGNTDTQYF. The CDR3 nucleotides are TGTGCCAGCAGCACACAGGGTAACACAGATACGCAGTATTTT.